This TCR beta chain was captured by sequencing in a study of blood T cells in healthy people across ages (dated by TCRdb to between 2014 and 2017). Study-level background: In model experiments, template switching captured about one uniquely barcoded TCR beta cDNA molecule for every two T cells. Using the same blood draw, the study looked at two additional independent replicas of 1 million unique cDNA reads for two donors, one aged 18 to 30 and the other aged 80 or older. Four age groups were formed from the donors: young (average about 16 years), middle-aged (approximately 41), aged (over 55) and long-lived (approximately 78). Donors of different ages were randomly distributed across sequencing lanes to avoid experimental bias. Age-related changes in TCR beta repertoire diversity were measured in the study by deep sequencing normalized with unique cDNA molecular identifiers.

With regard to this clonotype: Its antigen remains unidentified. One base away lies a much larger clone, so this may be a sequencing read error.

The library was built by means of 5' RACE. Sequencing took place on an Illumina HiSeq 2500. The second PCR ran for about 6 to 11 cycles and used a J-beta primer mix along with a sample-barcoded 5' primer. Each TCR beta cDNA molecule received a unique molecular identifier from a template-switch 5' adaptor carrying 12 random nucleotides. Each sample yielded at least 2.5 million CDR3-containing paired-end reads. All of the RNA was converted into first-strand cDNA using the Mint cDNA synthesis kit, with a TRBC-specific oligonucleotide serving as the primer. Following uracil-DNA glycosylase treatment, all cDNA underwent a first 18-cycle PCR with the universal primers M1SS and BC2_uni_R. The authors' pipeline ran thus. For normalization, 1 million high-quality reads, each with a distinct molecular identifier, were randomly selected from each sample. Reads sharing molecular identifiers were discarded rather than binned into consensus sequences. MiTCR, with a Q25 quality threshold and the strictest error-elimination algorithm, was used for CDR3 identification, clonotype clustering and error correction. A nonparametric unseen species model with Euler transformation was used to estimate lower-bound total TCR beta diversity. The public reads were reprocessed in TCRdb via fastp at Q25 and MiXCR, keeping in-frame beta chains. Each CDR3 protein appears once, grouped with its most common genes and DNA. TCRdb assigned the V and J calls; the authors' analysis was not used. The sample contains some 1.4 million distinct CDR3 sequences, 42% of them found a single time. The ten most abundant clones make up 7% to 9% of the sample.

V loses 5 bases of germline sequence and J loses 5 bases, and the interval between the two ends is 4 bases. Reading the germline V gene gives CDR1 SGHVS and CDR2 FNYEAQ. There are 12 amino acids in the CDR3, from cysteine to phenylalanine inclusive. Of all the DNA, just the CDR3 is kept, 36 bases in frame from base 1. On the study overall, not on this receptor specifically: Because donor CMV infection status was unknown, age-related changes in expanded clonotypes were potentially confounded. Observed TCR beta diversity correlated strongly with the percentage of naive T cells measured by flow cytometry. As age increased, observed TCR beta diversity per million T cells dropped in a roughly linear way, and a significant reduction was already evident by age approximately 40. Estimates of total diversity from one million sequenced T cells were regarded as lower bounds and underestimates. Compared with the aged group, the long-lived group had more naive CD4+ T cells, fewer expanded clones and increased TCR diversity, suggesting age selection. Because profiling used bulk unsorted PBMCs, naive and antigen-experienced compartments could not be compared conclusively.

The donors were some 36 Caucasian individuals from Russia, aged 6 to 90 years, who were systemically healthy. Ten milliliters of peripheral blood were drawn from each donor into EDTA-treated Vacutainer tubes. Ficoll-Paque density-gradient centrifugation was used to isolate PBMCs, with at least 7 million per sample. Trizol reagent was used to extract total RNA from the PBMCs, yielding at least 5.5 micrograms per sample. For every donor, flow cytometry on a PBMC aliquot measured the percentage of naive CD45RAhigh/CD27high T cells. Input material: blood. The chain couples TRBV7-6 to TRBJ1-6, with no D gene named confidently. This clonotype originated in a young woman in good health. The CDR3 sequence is CASSRNNSPLHF. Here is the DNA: TGTGCCAGCAGCCGGAATAATTCACCCCTCCACTTT.